This TCR beta chain was recorded in a study of OX40 agonist ivuxolimab in advanced cancers. Some background on the complete study: Ivuxolimab was a fully human IgG2 agonistic monoclonal antibody targeting the costimulatory receptor OX40 (CD134). Intravenous ivuxolimab was administered to patients every 2 weeks at six dose levels: 0.01, 0.1, 0.3, 1.5, 3 and 10 mg/kg. Among the approximately 50 dose-escalation patients, roughly 20 had hepatocellular carcinoma, around 15 melanoma, 9 renal cell carcinoma and 9 head and neck cancer. In the dose-escalation cohort, nearly 85% of patients were male, and the mean age was 60 years with a range of roughly 23 to 90. Prior anti-PD-1, anti-PD-L1 or anti-CTLA-4 therapy was permitted, and checkpoint inhibitors had been received by roughly 40% of dose-escalation patients. Three dose-escalation patients achieved partial responses, one with hepatocellular carcinoma and two with cutaneous melanoma. The purpose of peripheral TCRbeta sequencing was to test whether ivuxolimab changed TCR sequence diversity and led to clonal T-cell expansion. The paper reports the monotherapy dose-escalation portion (N = 52 patients) of the phase I ivuxolimab trial.

The trial excluded patients who had a history of autoimmune disease or were on systemic immunosuppression. In every dose cohort, peripheral blood was drawn for TCR sequencing at baseline, cycle 4 day 1, and cycle 7 day 1. Samples came from an open-label, multicenter, first-in-human phase I dose-escalation trial of ivuxolimab. The trial enrolled adults with locally advanced or metastatic head and neck squamous cell, hepatocellular, melanoma or renal cell carcinoma. Before TCR sequencing, CD4+ and CD8+ T cells were separately sorted from peripheral blood. General study outcomes and caveats: Low levels of normalized T-cell clonal expansion were also shown by some nonresponding patients. At doses of 0.1 to 3.0 mg/kg, clonal expansion of both CD4+ and CD8+ T cells in blood was seen between baseline and week 6. Antigen specificity was not determined for the clonally expanded peripheral T cells. Partial responders in the 0.1-3.0 mg/kg groups had among the lowest normalized peripheral clonal expansion, especially among CD8+ T cells. After ivuxolimab, more expanded clones were found on average in CD8+ T cells than in CD4+ T cells.

Genomic DNA was extracted from sorted cells for sequencing of the TCRbeta CDR3 region. TCRbeta CDR3 regions were sequenced using the immunoSEQ Assay. TCRdb re-hosts the immuneACCESS table, in-frame sequences only. Its copies lack some clones; in the studies checked, an unresolved V gene accounts for under half of them, and the cause for the rest is not known. The sample table lists 66,000 or so clones, around 73% of them with a count of one. 1.6% of the sample comes from the top ten. As concerns this clone: Its antigen is currently not known. Within one base of it there is no much larger clone, and no base qualities were kept.

The origin of this receptor is an adult with an advanced solid tumor such as melanoma, head and neck, liver or kidney cancer. Sample: CD4+ or CD8+ T cells sorted from blood, taken in a trial of the OX40 agonist ivuxolimab.

The CDR3 corresponds to CASSLRAWGQGFKNIQYF. The DNA is as follows: TGTGCCAGCAGCTTAAGGGCATGGGGACAGGGGTTCAAAAACATTCAGTACTTC. The receptor chain draws on TRBV13 and TRBJ2-4, with 10 junctional bases fitting TRBD1. CDR1 and CDR2, per the germline V gene (reference sequence), are PRHDT and FYEKMQ. V loses 2 bases at its end and J loses 3 bases; junction bases beyond the gene matches: 10. There are 18 amino acids in the CDR3, from cysteine to phenylalanine inclusive. The only DNA kept is the CDR3, 54 bases in frame from the first base.